This T cell receptor (beta chain) was captured in a study of blood T cell repertoires in COVID-19. Study-level background: Samples of COVID-19 (acute and convalescent) were obtained from the United States, Italy and Spain.

Trimming shortened V by 6 bases and J by 12 bases, and 15 bases separated the two germline ends. CDR3 length equals 13 residues. In germline, CDR1 is KGHSH, CDR2 LQKENI. As handled by the study authors: How many nucleated cells were present was estimated from reference gene primer amplification. Here immunoSEQ multiplex PCR was the method, and the copy in TCRdb shows in-frame clones only, minus some. D and trimming were read from the DNA, whereas the V and J calls and clone size are those reported in that table. The sample has under 150,000 clones, about four fifths seen once. The receptor was isolated from a human donor in a cohort sampled during active COVID-19. Source material: peripheral blood. The chain recombines TRBV18 with TRBJ1-6, with D perhaps TRBD1 (6 bases). The CDR3 nucleotides are TGTGCCAGCTCCCCCACAGGGAGGGAACCCCTCCACTTT. It codes for CASSPTGREPLHF.